The source of this T cell receptor (beta chain) is a study of T cells in Graves' hyperthyroidism and ophthalmopathy. Study-wide results and caveats: From stable hyperthyroidism, ophthalmopathy was set apart by a 13 V-J model. Most thyroid clonotypes that were expanded above 0.001 also turned up in blood.

The CDR3 is made up of 13 amino acids. The J segment lost 8 bases and the V segment lost 5 bases, leaving 7 bases of the junction unmatched. CDR1 and CDR2 (germline): KGHDR, SFDVKD. The hyperthyroidism patients had all been newly diagnosed, and their disease duration was under 2 months. Their ages ranged from 18 to 65 years. Clinical symptoms, serum thyroxine, TRAb, thyroid ultrasound and orbital computed tomography informed diagnoses. Points on this clonotype: Its specificity is unknown. Because it lacks the conserved phenylalanine or tryptophan at the end, this CDR3 is likely a read error.

Amplification of TCR beta CDR3 regions used RNA as the template. An initial round of RT-PCR targeting the TCR CDR3 relied on the HTBI primer set. In TCRdb, the multiplex PCR reads were re-called with MiXCR into one record per CDR3 protein. The table lists some 550,000 distinct CDR3 sequences, under 25% of them singletons. The chain links TRBV24-1 to TRBJ1-2; 7 positions agree with TRBD1. The sample was blood. The TCR sequence derives from a man between 18 and 29 years old with Graves' hyperthyroidism. This CDR3 is CATSGIRGRGYTY. CDR3 bases: TGTGCCACCAGTGGTATAAGGGGGCGCGGCTACACCTAC.